The T cell receptor (beta chain) under discussion was sequenced for a study of T cells in Graves' hyperthyroidism and ophthalmopathy. Study background: Peripheral blood specimens were obtained at initial diagnosis, prior to any treatment.

The TCR beta CDR3 regions underwent amplification using RNA transcripts as the source. First-round RT-PCR targeting the TCR CDR3 was performed with the HTBI primer set. TCRdb ran MiXCR on the multiplex PCR reads and lists one entry per CDR3 protein. The profile covers a few hundred thousand distinct CDR3 sequences, with around 20% appearing a single time and about 60% taken by the ten largest. Exclusion followed for patients with uncontrolled infection, other autoimmune disease, pregnancy or lactation. For the diagnoses, clinical symptoms, serum thyroxine and TRAb, thyroid ultrasound and orbital computed tomography were used. CDR1 SQVTM and CDR2 ANQGSEA come from the germline V gene. The V end lost 7 bases, the J end lost 5 bases, and 14 bases lay between the germline ends. The CDR3 totals 12 residues. As regards this clonotype: The antigen remains unidentified.

Study-wide results and limits: Stable hyperthyroidism was told apart from ophthalmopathy by a model built on 13 V-J features.

The origin of this receptor is a man aged 25-40 years with Graves' ophthalmopathy. This rearrangement joins TRBV29-1 to TRBJ2-5; possible D gene TRBD1, 5 bases. What was sequenced was blood. This CDR3 is CSGTAGFETQYF. The CDR3 DNA reads as TGCAGCGGTACCGCAGGGTTCGAGACCCAGTACTTC. Supplemented by reference TRBV29-1 and TRBJ2-5, the full variable domain reads SAVISQKPSRDICQRGTSLTIQCQVDSQVTMMFWYRQQPGQSLTLIATANQGSEATYESGFVIDKFPISRPNLTFSTLTVSNMSPEDSSIYLCSGTAGFETQYFGPGTRLLVL.